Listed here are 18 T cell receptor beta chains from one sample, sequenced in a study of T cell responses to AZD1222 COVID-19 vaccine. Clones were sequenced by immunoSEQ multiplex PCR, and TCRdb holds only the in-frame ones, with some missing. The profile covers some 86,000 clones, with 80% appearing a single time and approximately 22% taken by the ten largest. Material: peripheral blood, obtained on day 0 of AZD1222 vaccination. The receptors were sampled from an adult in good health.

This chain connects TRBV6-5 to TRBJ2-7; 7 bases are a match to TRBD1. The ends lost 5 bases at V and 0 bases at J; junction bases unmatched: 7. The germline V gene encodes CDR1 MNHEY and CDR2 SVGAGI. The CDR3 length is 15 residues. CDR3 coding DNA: TGTGCCAGCAGTCCAGACAGGGCGTCCTCCTACGAGCAGTACTTC. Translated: CASSPDRASSYEQYF.

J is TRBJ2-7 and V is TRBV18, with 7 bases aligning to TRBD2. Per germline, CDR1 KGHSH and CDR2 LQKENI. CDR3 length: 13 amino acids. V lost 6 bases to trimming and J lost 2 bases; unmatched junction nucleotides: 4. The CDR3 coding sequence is TGTGCCAGCTCCTCCGGGACTACCTACGAGCAGTACTTC. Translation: CASSSGTTYEQYF.

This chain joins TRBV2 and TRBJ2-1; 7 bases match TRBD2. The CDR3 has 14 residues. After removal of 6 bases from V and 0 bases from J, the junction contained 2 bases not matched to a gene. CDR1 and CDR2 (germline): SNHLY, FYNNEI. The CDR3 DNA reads TGTGCCAGCAGGGGGGGGAGCTCCTACAATGAGCAGTTCTTC. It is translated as CASRGGSSYNEQFF. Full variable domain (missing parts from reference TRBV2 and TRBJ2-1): EPEVTQTPSHQVTQMGQEVILRCVPISNHLYFYWYRQILGQKVEFLVSFYNNEISEKSEIFDDQFSVERPDGSNFTLKIRSTKLEDSAMYFCASRGGSSYNEQFFGPGTRLTVL.

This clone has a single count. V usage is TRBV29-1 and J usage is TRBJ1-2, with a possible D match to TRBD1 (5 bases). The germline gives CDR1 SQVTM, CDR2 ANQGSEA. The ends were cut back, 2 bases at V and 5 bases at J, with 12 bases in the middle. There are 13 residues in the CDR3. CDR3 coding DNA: TGCAGCGTTGAACAGGGATCCGTTTATGGCTACACCTTC. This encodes CSVEQGSVYGYTF. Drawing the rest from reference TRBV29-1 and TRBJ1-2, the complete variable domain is SAVISQKPSRDICQRGTSLTIQCQVDSQVTMMFWYRQQPGQSLTLIATANQGSEATYESGFVIDKFPISRPNLTFSTLTVSNMSPEDSSIYLCSVEQGSVYGYTFGSGTRLTVV.

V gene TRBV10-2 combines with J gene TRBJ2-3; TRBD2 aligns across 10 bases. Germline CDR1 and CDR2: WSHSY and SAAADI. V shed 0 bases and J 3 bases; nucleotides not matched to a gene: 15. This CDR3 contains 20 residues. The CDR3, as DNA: TGCGCCAGCAGTGAGTCGAGGGCTAGCGGGAGACGGAGAGGGACAGATACGCAGTATTTT. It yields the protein CASSESRASGRRRGTDTQYF.

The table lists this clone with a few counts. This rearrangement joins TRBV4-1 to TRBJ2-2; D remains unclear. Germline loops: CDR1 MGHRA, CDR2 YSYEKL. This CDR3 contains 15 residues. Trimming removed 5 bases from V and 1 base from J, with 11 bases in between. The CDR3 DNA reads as TGCGCCAGCAGCGAAACGTGGGTGAACACCGGGGAGCTGTTTTTT. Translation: CASSETWVNTGELFF.

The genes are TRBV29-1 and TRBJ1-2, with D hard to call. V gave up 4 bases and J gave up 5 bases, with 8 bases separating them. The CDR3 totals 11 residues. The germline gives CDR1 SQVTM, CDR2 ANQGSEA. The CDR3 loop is CSVAESYGYTF. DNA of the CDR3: TGCAGCGTTGCGGAGTCATATGGCTACACCTTC.

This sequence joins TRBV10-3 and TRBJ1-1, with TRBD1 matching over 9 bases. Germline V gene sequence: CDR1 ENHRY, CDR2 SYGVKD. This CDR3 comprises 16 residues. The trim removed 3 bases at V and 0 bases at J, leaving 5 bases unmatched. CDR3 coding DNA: TGTGCCATCAGTGAAGGGACAGGGCACATGAACACTGAAGCTTTCTTT. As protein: CAISEGTGHMNTEAFF.

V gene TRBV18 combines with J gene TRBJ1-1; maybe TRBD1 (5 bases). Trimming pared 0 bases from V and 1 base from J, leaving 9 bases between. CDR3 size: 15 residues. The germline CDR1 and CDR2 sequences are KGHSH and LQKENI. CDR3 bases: TGTGCCAGCTCACCACCCGCGGGGCCGAACACTGAAGCTTTCTTT. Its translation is CASSPPAGPNTEAFF.

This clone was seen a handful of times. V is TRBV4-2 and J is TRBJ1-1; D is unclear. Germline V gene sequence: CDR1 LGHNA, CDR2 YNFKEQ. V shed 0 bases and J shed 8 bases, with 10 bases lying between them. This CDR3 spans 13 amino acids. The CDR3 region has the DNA TGTGCCAGCAGCCAAGATCAGGTAGGGGAAGCTTTCTTT. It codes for CASSQDQVGEAFF.

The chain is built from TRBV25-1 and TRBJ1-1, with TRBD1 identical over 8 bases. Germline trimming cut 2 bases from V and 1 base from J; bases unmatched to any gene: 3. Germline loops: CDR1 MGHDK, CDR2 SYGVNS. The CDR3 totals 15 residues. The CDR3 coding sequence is TGTGCCAGCAGTGAACCCACAGGGGGGAACACTGAAGCTTTCTTT. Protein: CASSEPTGGNTEAFF.

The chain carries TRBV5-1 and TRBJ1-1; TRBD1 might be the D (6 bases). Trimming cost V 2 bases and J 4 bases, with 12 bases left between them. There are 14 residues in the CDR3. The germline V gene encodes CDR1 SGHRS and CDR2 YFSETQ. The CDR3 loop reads CASSFEQGITEAFF. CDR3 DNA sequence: TGCGCCAGCAGCTTCGAACAGGGAATCACTGAAGCTTTCTTT.

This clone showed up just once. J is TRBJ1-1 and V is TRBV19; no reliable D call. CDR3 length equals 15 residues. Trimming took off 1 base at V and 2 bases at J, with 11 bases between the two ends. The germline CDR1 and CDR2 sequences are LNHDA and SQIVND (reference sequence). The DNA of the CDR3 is TGTGCCAGTAGTATAGTCAGCGCTCTCAACACTGAAGCTTTCTTT. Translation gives CASSIVSALNTEAFF. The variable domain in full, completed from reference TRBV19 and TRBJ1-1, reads DGGITQSPKYLFRKEGQNVTLSCEQNLNHDAMYWYRQDPGQGLRLIYYSQIVNDFQKGDIAEGYSVSREKKESFPLTVTSAQKNPTAFYLCASSIVSALNTEAFFGQGTRLTVV.

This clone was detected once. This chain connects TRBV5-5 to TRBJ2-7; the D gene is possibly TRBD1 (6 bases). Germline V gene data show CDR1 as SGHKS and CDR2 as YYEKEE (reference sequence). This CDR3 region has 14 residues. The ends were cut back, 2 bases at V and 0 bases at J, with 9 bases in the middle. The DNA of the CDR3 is TGTGCCAGCAGCTTACAGGGTCCCTCCTACGAGCAGTACTTC. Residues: CASSLQGPSYEQYF.

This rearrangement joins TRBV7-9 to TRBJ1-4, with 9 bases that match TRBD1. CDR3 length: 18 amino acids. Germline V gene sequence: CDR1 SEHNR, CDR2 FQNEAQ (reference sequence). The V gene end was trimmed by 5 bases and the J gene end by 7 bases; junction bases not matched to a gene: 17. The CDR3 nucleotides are TGTGCCAGCAGCCTTGGGACAGGGTGGTCGATAGGGGGTGAAAAACTGTTTTTT. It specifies CASSLGTGWSIGGEKLFF.

The CDR3 is CASSIGPNSPLHF. The CDR3 DNA is TGTGCCAGTAGTATAGGTCCCAATTCACCCCTCCACTTT. This chain connects TRBV19 to TRBJ1-6; unclear D gene. The V and J ends lost 1 base and 7 bases respectively, with 5 bases between them. CDR1 is LNHDA, CDR2 SQIVND, per germline (reference sequence). The CDR3 is 13 amino acids.

Here the CDR3 DNA reads TGTGCCAGCAGCGAGTCACTAGCGGGGGGAGAGGGGACCCAGTACTTC. Amino acid sequence: CASSESLAGGEGTQYF. This chain connects TRBV9 to TRBJ2-5, with 12 bases aligning to TRBD2. This CDR3 spans 16 amino acids. V lost 3 bases to trimming and J lost 7 bases; unmatched junction nucleotides: 10. The germline gives CDR1 SGDLS, CDR2 YYNGEE.

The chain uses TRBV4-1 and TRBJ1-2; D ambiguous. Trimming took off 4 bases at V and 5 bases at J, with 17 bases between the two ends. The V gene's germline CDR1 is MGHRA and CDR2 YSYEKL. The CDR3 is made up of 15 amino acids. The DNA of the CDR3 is TGCGCCAGCAGCCTATTACTCGATAGCCGATATGGCTACACCTTC. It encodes CASSLLLDSRYGYTF.